The 25 T cell receptor beta chains listed next were all sequenced from one sample in a study of cytomegalovirus exposure and HLA in healthy donors. This PCR relied on a set of 60 Vbeta primers and 13 Jbeta primers. Assay: immunoSEQ multiplex PCR; the TCRdb copy retains only in-frame clones and omits some. The sample yields over 120,000 clones, more than 70% seen once. The sample comprised PBMCs. The origin of the receptors is a man between 45 and 60 years old in good health and CMV-seronegative.

J is TRBJ2-3 and V is TRBV7-2, with unresolved D. Germline CDR1 and CDR2: SGHTA and FQGNSA. Trimming stripped 1 base from V and 2 bases from J, with 13 bases between. The CDR3 length is 16 residues. The CDR3 is CASSLDSRPSTDTQYF. CDR3 DNA: TGTGCCAGCAGCTTAGACTCCCGTCCATCCACAGATACGCAGTATTTT.

The CDR3 sequence: CASSPDSFPYNEQFF. Written as DNA, the CDR3 is TGTGCCAGCAGTCCCGACTCCTTCCCCTACAATGAGCAGTTCTTC. V is TRBV27 and J is TRBJ2-1; D unresolved. The CDR3 runs to 15 residues. Germline V gene lookup returns CDR1 MNHEY and CDR2 SMNVEV (reference sequence). Trimming cost V 5 bases and J 2 bases, with 13 bases left between them.

Written as DNA, the CDR3 is TGTGCCAGCAGTTTATATGGGCCTAACGAGCAGTACTTC. Protein sequence: CASSLYGPNEQYF. The chain couples TRBV28 to TRBJ2-7, with D unresolved. V lost 1 base, J lost 5 bases, and 9 bases lay in between. The CDR3 extends over 13 amino acids. CDR1 MDHEN and CDR2 SYDVKM come from the germline V gene.

This clone was picked up one time. This chain connects TRBV6-1 to TRBJ2-5, with D possibly TRBD1 on 6 matching bases. CDR1 and CDR2 (germline): MNHNS, SASEGT. V was trimmed by 2 bases and J by 7 bases, leaving 8 bases between them. There are 12 residues in the CDR3. The CDR3 loop is CASSEMGATQYF. The CDR3, as DNA: TGTGCCAGCAGTGAAATGGGGGCGACCCAGTACTTC.

The rearrangement joins TRBV27 to TRBJ2-3, with 7 bases lining up with TRBD1. Germline V CDR1 and CDR2: MNHEY, SMNVEV (reference sequence). This CDR3 has 14 amino acids. The V and J ends lost 7 bases and 6 bases, in that order; junction bases with no gene match: 10. DNA of the CDR3: TGTGCCAGCAAGAGGACAGGAATAACGGATACGCAGTATTTT. This sequence encodes CASKRTGITDTQYF.

This clone is a singleton in its sample. V and J are TRBV6-6 and TRBJ2-3, with no clear D. Per germline, CDR1 MNHNY and CDR2 SVGAGI (reference sequence). Trimming stripped 0 bases from V and 0 bases from J, with 10 bases between. CDR3 length: 16 residues. The chain's CDR3 is CASSYSVVVSTDTQYF. The CDR3 DNA sequence: TGTGCCAGCAGTTACTCGGTAGTAGTCAGCACAGATACGCAGTATTTT.

The chain has TRBV6-1 and TRBJ2-7; weak D call: TRBD2 (6 bases). This CDR3 has 13 residues. In germline, CDR1 is MNHNS, CDR2 SASEGT. Trimming cost V 6 bases and J 3 bases, with 12 bases left between them. CDR3 nucleotide sequence: TGTGCCAGCAGGGAGGGGTGGGTCTACGAGCAGTACTTC. The encoded protein is CASREGWVYEQYF.

The chain employs TRBV7-6 and TRBJ2-7, with 11 bases fitting TRBD1. V was clipped by 5 bases and J by 6 bases; unmatched bases: 9. Germline V lookup: CDR1 SGHVS, CDR2 FNYEAQ. CDR3 size: 15 residues. CDR3 sequence: CASSPGQGARSEQYF. CDR3 coding DNA: TGTGCCAGCAGCCCCGGACAGGGGGCGCGTAGCGAGCAGTACTTC.

The chain couples TRBV5-1 to TRBJ2-7; the D gene is possibly TRBD2 (6 bases). Germline loops: CDR1 SGHRS, CDR2 YFSETQ. The ends were cut back, 0 bases at V and 3 bases at J, with 16 bases in the middle. The CDR3 has 16 residues. DNA for the CDR3: TGCGCCAGCAGCTTGGTCGGAGGCGGGACTGTCTACGAGCAGTACTTC. Amino acid sequence: CASSLVGGGTVYEQYF.

This clone is a singleton in its sample. The chain uses TRBV2 and TRBJ2-3, with a tentative D call TRBD2 (6 bases). This CDR3 comprises 12 residues. CDR1 and CDR2 (germline): SNHLY, FYNNEI. V lost 7 bases to trimming and J lost 6 bases, with 11 bases between them. The DNA of the CDR3 is TGTGCCAGCACCCTGGCGGGGGATACGCAGTATTTT. Translated: CASTLAGDTQYF.

CDR3 nucleotide sequence: TGTGCCAGCAGCCCCACGGGGGGACAAGAGACCCAGTACTTC. Residues: CASSPTGGQETQYF. The chain links TRBV9 to TRBJ2-5, with 7 bases lining up with TRBD2. Germline V gives CDR1 SGDLS, CDR2 YYNGEE. The CDR3 contains 14 residues. V trimming: 4 bases; J trimming: 2 bases; junction bases outside the gene matches: 5.

A note on this clone: The junction departs from the called germline gene at one end, perhaps through a read error. This chain links TRBV5-4 with TRBJ1-4; no definite D call. This CDR3 region has 16 residues. Germline lookup yields CDR1 SGHNT and CDR2 YYREEE (reference sequence). The CDR3 sequence is CASSLDLPRTNEKLLF. DNA of the CDR3: TGTGCCAGCAGCTTGGATCTACCCCGGACTAATGAAAAACTGCTTTTT.

This clone was recorded a few times. The sample carries other DNA sequences with the same CDR3. This sequence joins TRBV14 and TRBJ1-2, with 7 bases identical to TRBD1. Germline CDR1 SGHDN, CDR2 FVKESK. The CDR3 extends over 13 amino acids. J was trimmed by 5 bases and V by 0 bases; bases with no gene match: 0. CDR3 sequence reads: CASSQDRGYGYTF. CDR3 coding DNA: TGTGCCAGCAGCCAAGACAGGGGGTATGGCTACACCTTC.

This clone was seen more than once but under ten times. The chain couples TRBV7-9 to TRBJ2-1, with D possibly matching TRBD1 (5 bases). This CDR3 is built from 18 residues. Looked up from germline, CDR1 is SEHNR and CDR2 is FQNEAQ (reference sequence). V was trimmed by 4 bases and J by 5 bases, leaving 24 bases between them. DNA for the CDR3: TGTGCCAGCAGCTCCTCTATTATCCGCCAGGGCCCCCACAATGAGCAGTTCTTC. Protein product: CASSSSIIRQGPHNEQFF.

Comments on this clone: Other nucleotide sequences in the sample specify the same CDR3. V gene TRBV9 combines with J gene TRBJ2-6; D may be TRBD1 (6 bases). The CDR3 sequence is 15 residues long. Per the germline V gene, CDR1 is SGDLS and CDR2 is YYNGEE. Trimming pared 1 base from V and 3 bases from J, leaving 8 bases between. The CDR3 loop reads CASSVTGLGANVLTF. The CDR3 DNA is TGTGCCAGCAGCGTAACAGGGCTTGGGGCCAACGTCCTGACTTTC.

This clone was recorded once. This chain uses TRBV29-1 with TRBJ2-3, with D tentatively TRBD2 (6 bases). From germline, CDR1 is SQVTM and CDR2 ANQGSEA. This CDR3 is 13 amino acids long. V lost 7 bases and J lost 0, with 11 bases in between. The CDR3 nucleotides read TGCAGCGCGCAGGCGGGGAGCACAGATACGCAGTATTTT. Its translation: CSAQAGSTDTQYF.

The chain carries TRBV5-1 and TRBJ2-1; the D gene is possibly TRBD2 (6 bases). The germline CDR1 and CDR2 sequences are SGHRS and YFSETQ. The V gene lost 3 bases and the J gene lost 5 bases, with 15 bases spanning the gap. The CDR3 is 15 amino acids. CDR3 nucleotide sequence: TGCGCCAGCAGCTACGGGCGGGATACCAACAATGAGCAGTTCTTC. It specifies CASSYGRDTNNEQFF.

The chain has TRBV4-1 and TRBJ2-1; TRBD1 agrees at 11 bases. The CDR3 extends over 13 amino acids. Germline V gives CDR1 MGHRA, CDR2 YSYEKL. Trimming at V came to 4 bases and at J to 12 bases, leaving 5 bases not matched to a gene. The CDR3 reads CASSPGQGGLQFF. CDR3 nucleotides: TGCGCCAGCAGCCCGGGACAGGGGGGCCTGCAGTTCTTC.

The V gene is TRBV6-1, the J gene TRBJ1-5; 7 nucleotides match TRBD1. The germline CDR1 and CDR2 sequences are MNHNS and SASEGT. The trim removed 3 bases at V and 4 bases at J, leaving 12 bases unmatched. This CDR3 contains 17 residues. Here the CDR3 reads CASSDRTLAGGNQPQHF. CDR3 coding DNA: TGTGCCAGCAGTGATCGAACCCTGGCAGGGGGAAATCAGCCCCAGCATTTT.

The chain recombines TRBV5-1 with TRBJ2-1, with D uncertain. Germline lookup yields CDR1 SGHRS and CDR2 YFSETQ. Trimming removed 3 bases from V and 9 bases from J, with 19 bases in between. CDR3 length: 15 residues. The CDR3 DNA reads as TGCGCCAGCAGCTCGCTGGGCTCCCGCACCGCTGAGCAGTTCTTC. Its translation is CASSSLGSRTAEQFF.

This chain connects TRBV5-6 to TRBJ2-5; a weak D match, TRBD2 (5 bases). Germline V gene data show CDR1 as SGHDT and CDR2 as YYEEEE. CDR3 length equals 14 residues. Trimming pared 4 bases from V and 4 bases from J, leaving 14 bases between. In DNA form, the CDR3 reads TGTGCCAGCAGCGAGGGATTGGCTACAGAGACCCAGTACTTC. This codes for CASSEGLATETQYF.

The chain uses TRBV29-1 and TRBJ1-4; no reliable D call. The V and J ends lost 6 bases and 10 bases respectively, with 15 bases between them. Germline CDR1 reads SQVTM; CDR2 reads ANQGSEA. This CDR3 is built from 12 residues. The CDR3 bases are TGCAGCGTCCTGACGAGTCGCGGAAAACTGTTTTTT. This sequence encodes CSVLTSRGKLFF. Full variable domain (remainder filled in from reference TRBV29-1 and TRBJ1-4): SAVISQKPSRDICQRGTSLTIQCQVDSQVTMMFWYRQQPGQSLTLIATANQGSEATYESGFVIDKFPISRPNLTFSTLTVSNMSPEDSSIYLCSVLTSRGKLFFGSGTQLSVL.

The CDR3 DNA is TGTGCCTGGAGTATAGGGAGGTGGTACGAGCAGTACTTC. It is translated as CAWSIGRWYEQYF. The chain carries TRBV30 and TRBJ2-7, with TRBD2 as a possible D gene (6 bases). Germline CDR1 is GTSNPN and CDR2 is SVGIG (reference sequence). V lost 2 bases to trimming and J lost 4 bases, with 12 bases between them. The CDR3 extends over 13 amino acids.

J is TRBJ2-7 and V is TRBV5-1, with TRBD2 identical over 11 bases. Germline V lookup: CDR1 SGHRS, CDR2 YFSETQ. The junction had 9 bases not matched to a gene; V was cut back by 1 base and J by 6 bases. The CDR3 runs 16 residues. CDR3 sequence: CASSLIALAGAGEQYF. DNA of the CDR3: TGCGCCAGCAGCTTGATCGCACTAGCGGGAGCTGGCGAGCAGTACTTC.

This clone was recorded a few times. The rearrangement joins TRBV2 to TRBJ2-7, with 13 bases identical to TRBD2. The length of the CDR3 is 14 residues. Trimming removed 7 bases from V and 6 bases from J; junction bases left unmatched: 6. Germline CDR1 reads SNHLY; CDR2 reads FYNNEI. In nucleotides, the CDR3 is TGTGCCAGCAACGGACTAGCGGGAGTCGGCGAGCAGTACTTC. Translated, it gives CASNGLAGVGEQYF.